This T cell receptor beta chain was obtained from a study of blood T cell repertoires in COVID-19. In the study overall: The United States, Italy and Spain were the sources of the acute and convalescent COVID-19 samples. PBMCs, B-cell-depleted T cells, or T cells provided the cDNA or gDNA that made up the material.

The assay was immunoSEQ multiplex PCR, and TCRdb's table has in-frame clones only and misses some. The table records some 150,000 clones, 84% of them present only once. V lost 4 bases and J 7 bases, leaving 17 bases between the germline ends. Germline V gene sequence: CDR1 SGHTA, CDR2 FQGTGA. CDR3 size: 16 residues. The genes are TRBV7-3 and TRBJ1-6; D unclear. This TCR was sampled from a human donor in a cohort sampled during active COVID-19. Source material: peripheral blood. CDR3 sequence: CASSSNWRAENSPLHF. DNA of the CDR3: TGTGCCAGCAGCTCCAATTGGAGGGCGGAGAATTCACCCCTCCACTTT.